The sequence of this T cell receptor (beta chain) was determined in a study of low-dose radiotherapy and immunotherapy resistance in tumors. Study-level background: It was 1 Gy per fraction every two weeks that Cohort 2 received, adding up to 13 Gy over 26 weeks. Patients took oral aspirin 300 mg daily for four cycles from cycle 1 day 1.

Sample time point: before trial treatment. TRAV- and TRBV-specific primers, spanning alpha and beta chains, primed first-strand cDNA. A roughly 20-cycle PCR with a constant-region primer and V-primer adapter amplified TCRs. TCRdb redid the calling of the reads with MiXCR, one entry per CDR3 protein. The table records about 82,000 distinct CDR3 sequences, over 15% of them present only once. Germline-derived CDR1 and CDR2 are LNHDA and SQIVND (reference sequence). The CDR3 consists of 14 residues. Between the trimmed V and J ends, which lost 3 bases and 3 bases, there was a span of 11 bases. The receptor was isolated from a male donor with prostate cancer. The sequencing used PBMCs, collected before treatment. This chain connects TRBV19 to TRBJ1-1; a possible D gene is TRBD1 (6 bases). Here the CDR3 DNA reads TGTGCCAGTAGTATGGACAGAACCTACACTGAAGCTTTCTTT. Amino acids: CASSMDRTYTEAFF. Together with reference TRBV19 and TRBJ1-1, the CDR3 gives the full variable domain: DGGITQSPKYLFRKEGQNVTLSCEQNLNHDAMYWYRQDPGQGLRLIYYSQIVNDFQKGDIAEGYSVSREKKESFPLTVTSAQKNPTAFYLCASSMDRTYTEAFFGQGTRLTVV.